This record covers a single T cell receptor beta chain. Beta-chain TCR CDR3 regions were amplified from RNA transcripts. HTBI primers were employed in first-round RT-PCR, then a second-round multiplex PCR followed. TCRdb reanalysed the multiplex PCR reads using MiXCR and keeps one entry per CDR3 protein. The data show 400,000 to 450,000 distinct CDR3 sequences, approximately 21% seen once. This entry comes from a study of Graves' ophthalmopathy and Graves' hyperthyroidism. Aged 18 to 65, hyperthyroidism patients had new diagnoses of under 2 months' duration. The clonotype was recovered from a woman under 30 with stable Graves' hyperthyroidism. Specimen: peripheral blood.

This chain's CDR3 is CATSGEGINQPQHF. The CDR3 DNA follows: TGTGCCACCAGTGGTGAAGGAATCAATCAGCCCCAGCATTTT. The chain combines TRBV24-1 with TRBJ1-5; D is ambiguous. Germline lookup yields CDR1 KGHDR and CDR2 SFDVKD. With 5 bases removed from V and 3 bases from J, the gap between germline ends came to 10 bases. This CDR3 has 14 amino acids.